The 25 T cell receptor beta chains below were found in one sample sequenced in a study of blood T cell repertoires in COVID-19. Some clones are missing from TCRdb's copy, which holds only in-frame ones; the method was immunoSEQ multiplex PCR. The top ten clones hold approximately 2% of a sample with a few hundred thousand clones, over 75% of them seen once. Sequences were obtained from PBMCs or T cells enriched from blood (not recorded which). The receptors originated from a woman aged 40 to 55 who had recovered from COVID-19.

This clone was seen just once. The rearrangement joins TRBV5-5 to TRBJ1-2; a possible D gene is TRBD1 (5 bases). The V end was cut by 5 bases, the J end by 11 bases, with 16 bases between. CDR3 size: 12 residues. CDR1 is SGHKS and CDR2 is YYEKEE in the germline V gene (reference sequence). The CDR3 DNA reads as TGTGCCAGCAGTTTGCCGGGACTGCTTTACACCTTC. Translated, it gives CASSLPGLLYTF.

The chain has TRBV7-8 and TRBJ2-7; D might be TRBD2 (6 bases). The germline gives CDR1 SGHVS, CDR2 FQNEAQ. The CDR3 spans 14 residues. Trimming shortened V by 8 bases and J by 7 bases, and 21 bases separated the two germline ends. CDR3 region: CASGLLGLAGEQYF. The CDR3 DNA is TGTGCCAGCGGTTTACTCGGGTTGGCGGGGGAGCAGTACTTC.

V and J are TRBV15 and TRBJ2-3; 8 bases match TRBD2. This CDR3 region has 14 residues. CDR1 is LNHNV and CDR2 is YYDKDF in the germline V gene (reference sequence). The trim removed 8 bases at V and 10 bases at J, leaving 14 bases unmatched. CDR3 sequence reads: CATARNSGDGAQYF. The CDR3, as DNA: TGTGCCACCGCGCGAAATAGCGGGGACGGGGCGCAGTATTTT.

This chain uses TRBV7-2 with TRBJ2-3; 10 bases match TRBD2. Germline-derived CDR1 and CDR2 are SGHTA and FQGNSA. This CDR3 region has 16 residues. The V gene end was trimmed by 5 bases and the J gene end by 3 bases; junction bases not matched to a gene: 8. The CDR3 loop reads CASSQVAGGSTDTQYF. The CDR3 DNA reads as TGTGCCAGCAGCCAAGTAGCGGGAGGAAGTACAGATACGCAGTATTTT.

The chain couples TRBV6-2 or TRBV6-3 to TRBJ2-2; 8 nucleotides match TRBD1. J was trimmed by 5 bases and V by 5 bases; bases with no gene match: 7. Germline CDR1 MNHEY, CDR2 SVGEGT. This CDR3 region has 15 residues. For the CDR3, the DNA is TGTGCCAGCAGTCAGACAGGGGCAGGTACCGGGGAGCTGTTTTTT. Amino acid sequence: CASSQTGAGTGELFF.

V gene TRBV29-1 combines with J gene TRBJ1-2; perhaps TRBD1 as D (6 bases). With 1 base removed from V and 4 bases from J, the gap between germline ends came to 16 bases. The germline V gene encodes CDR1 SQVTM and CDR2 ANQGSEA. The CDR3 is made up of 15 amino acids. CDR3 DNA: TGCAGCGTTGAAGCCTACAGGGCGGGAGGCTATGGCTACACCTTC. Its protein product is CSVEAYRAGGYGYTF.

This chain links TRBV10-1 with TRBJ2-7; possibly TRBD1 for D (5 bases). Germline V gene lookup returns CDR1 WNHNN and CDR2 SYGVQD (reference sequence). CDR3 size: 13 residues. Trimming removed 4 bases from V and 3 bases from J, with 10 bases in between. CDR3 protein: CASSGGADYEQYF. In DNA form, the CDR3 reads TGCGCCAGCAGTGGGGGCGCGGACTACGAGCAGTACTTC.

The chain carries TRBV29-1 and TRBJ1-1; TRBD1 matches 8 bases. CDR3 size: 14 residues. Germline-derived CDR1 and CDR2 are SQVTM and ANQGSEA. V lost 3 bases to trimming and J lost 1 base; unmatched junction nucleotides: 4. The CDR3 loop is CSVDRGQENTEAFF. The CDR3 DNA reads TGCAGCGTTGACAGGGGGCAGGAGAACACTGAAGCTTTCTTT.

The rearrangement links TRBV27 to TRBJ2-6, with D perhaps TRBD1 (5 bases). The CDR3 totals 16 residues. Germline lookup yields CDR1 MNHEY and CDR2 SMNVEV (reference sequence). Trimming left V 6 bases short and J 0 bases short, with 12 bases between. For the CDR3, the DNA is TGTGCCAGCAGGGACATACCGATCTCTGGGGCCAACGTCCTGACTTTC. Its protein is CASRDIPISGANVLTF.

The rearrangement links TRBV3-1 (or the pseudogene TRBV3-2) to TRBJ2-2; 15 bases are a match to TRBD2. Unmatched junction bases numbered 3, after V lost 0 bases and J lost 7 bases. This CDR3 is built from 17 residues. CDR1 and CDR2 (germline): LGHDT, YNNKEL (reference sequence). CDR3 bases: TGTGCCAGCAGCCAAGATGGGACTAGCGGGAGGCTCGGGGAGCTGTTTTTT. Residues: CASSQDGTSGRLGELFF.

The CDR3 coding sequence is TGCAGCGTTGACCAGCGGGAGAGGGCAGATACGCAGTATTTT. This codes for CSVDQRERADTQYF. The chain joins TRBV29-1 to TRBJ2-3, with 8 bases lining up with TRBD2. Germline V gene sequence: CDR1 SQVTM, CDR2 ANQGSEA. This CDR3 region has 14 residues. V was clipped by 3 bases and J by 4 bases; unmatched bases: 6.

This sequence joins TRBV5-1 and TRBJ2-7; the match to TRBD2 covers 10 bases. The V gene's germline CDR1 is SGHRS and CDR2 YFSETQ. J was trimmed by 7 bases and V by 0 bases; bases with no gene match: 13. The CDR3 length is 17 residues. CDR3 in DNA: TGCGCCAGCAGCTTGGAGTCGGGACTAGCGAAAGAGGGGGAGCAGTACTTC. This translates into CASSLESGLAKEGEQYF.

This clone was picked up one time. Here the CDR3 DNA reads TGTGCCAGTAGTATGGCACAGGGGGGCTACGAGCAGTACTTC. Its protein is CASSMAQGGYEQYF. V is TRBV19 and J is TRBJ2-7; 8 bases map to TRBD1. The length of the CDR3 is 14 residues. In germline, CDR1 is LNHDA, CDR2 SQIVND (reference sequence). V gave up 3 bases and J gave up 3 bases; unmatched junction bases: 4. Full variable domain (missing parts from reference TRBV19 and TRBJ2-7): DGGITQSPKYLFRKEGQNVTLSCEQNLNHDAMYWYRQDPGQGLRLIYYSQIVNDFQKGDIAEGYSVSREKKESFPLTVTSAQKNPTAFYLCASSMAQGGYEQYFGPGTRLTVT.

The chain uses TRBV3-1 (or the pseudogene TRBV3-2) and TRBJ2-5, with 7 bases lining up with TRBD1. The CDR3 length is 15 residues. V trimming: 4 bases; J trimming: 5 bases; junction bases outside the gene matches: 10. Germline assignment: CDR1 LGHDT and CDR2 YNNKEL (reference sequence). CDR3 loop: CASSPRTGVVETQYF. The CDR3 region has the DNA TGTGCCAGCAGCCCACGGACAGGAGTAGTGGAGACCCAGTACTTC.

The chain couples TRBV24-1 to TRBJ1-1; 8 bases agree with TRBD1. Germline V gene lookup returns CDR1 KGHDR and CDR2 SFDVKD. The CDR3 consists of 16 residues. V lost 3 bases and J lost 3; bases outside the gene matches: 8. The CDR3 sequence: CATSDASQGDHTEAFF. CDR3 nucleotide sequence: TGTGCCACCAGTGATGCCTCACAGGGGGATCACACTGAAGCTTTCTTT.

The V gene is TRBV5-1, the J gene TRBJ2-5; perhaps TRBD1 as D (5 bases). This CDR3 has 13 residues. Germline V lookup: CDR1 SGHRS, CDR2 YFSETQ. Between the trimmed V and J ends, which lost 4 bases and 3 bases, there was a span of 10 bases. The CDR3 region is CASSLGQEETQYF. CDR3 bases: TGCGCCAGCAGCCTCGGACAAGAAGAGACCCAGTACTTC.

This clone was counted once. The J gene is TRBJ1-4, the V gene TRBV14; D remains ambiguous. Trimming pared 0 bases from V and 8 bases from J, leaving 13 bases between. This CDR3 is built from 15 residues. The germline gives CDR1 SGHDN, CDR2 FVKESK. DNA for the CDR3: TGTGCCAGCAGCCAAGAGGTGAGGGCTGGGGAAAAACTGTTTTTT. The encoded protein is CASSQEVRAGEKLFF. Combining the CDR3 with reference TRBV14 and TRBJ1-4 gives the whole variable domain EAGVTQFPSHSVIEKGQTVTLRCDPISGHDNLYWYRRVMGKEIKFLLHFVKESKQDESGMPNNRFLAERTGGTYSTLKVQPAELEDSGVYFCASSQEVRAGEKLFFGSGTQLSVL.

This chain connects TRBV7-2 to TRBJ2-1; 7 positions match TRBD2. The germline gives CDR1 SGHTA, CDR2 FQGNSA. This CDR3 comprises 16 residues. V shed 0 bases and J 10 bases; nucleotides not matched to a gene: 12. The CDR3: CASSLAASGSLGEQFF. DNA for the CDR3: TGTGCCAGCAGCTTAGCGGCTAGCGGTTCTTTGGGGGAGCAGTTCTTC.

The chain couples TRBV25-1 to TRBJ1-1, with D perhaps TRBD1 (5 bases). CDR3 length equals 15 residues. Germline V lookup: CDR1 MGHDK, CDR2 SYGVNS. V was cut by 3 bases and J by 0 bases, with 11 bases left in between. CDR3: CASSDPGLLNTEAFF. In nucleotides, the CDR3 is TGTGCCAGCAGTGATCCGGGACTCTTGAACACTGAAGCTTTCTTT.

V gene TRBV4-1 combines with J gene TRBJ2-5; TRBD1 agrees at 7 bases. The CDR3 has 16 amino acids. Germline-derived CDR1 and CDR2 are MGHRA and YSYEKL. V dropped 0 bases and J dropped 0; count of bases not matched to a gene: 4. CDR3 sequence (DNA): TGCGCCAGCAGCCAAGATCCCGGGACAGACCAAGAGACCCAGTACTTC. It codes for CASSQDPGTDQETQYF.

This sequence joins TRBV7-2 and TRBJ2-1, with 9 nucleotides matching TRBD2. The CDR3 contains 16 residues. Per germline, CDR1 SGHTA and CDR2 FQGNSA. The J segment lost 5 bases and the V segment lost 1 base, leaving 6 bases of the junction unmatched. CDR3 region: CASSLVSGRQDNEQFF. CDR3 bases: TGTGCCAGCAGCTTAGTAAGCGGGAGGCAGGACAATGAGCAGTTCTTC.

J is TRBJ2-2 and V is TRBV7-7; TRBD2 agrees at 10 bases. CDR1 and CDR2 (germline): SSHAT, FNYEAQ (reference sequence). V shed 5 bases and J 1 base; nucleotides not matched to a gene: 7. CDR3 length: 17 amino acids. CDR3 sequence reads: CASSLSRTSGNTGELFF. The CDR3 DNA follows: TGTGCCAGCAGCCTCTCACGGACTAGCGGGAACACCGGGGAGCTGTTTTTT.

V gene TRBV5-6 combines with J gene TRBJ2-5, with a possible D match to TRBD1 (6 bases). The CDR3 totals 14 residues. The germline CDR1 and CDR2 sequences are SGHDT and YYEEEE. The V gene lost 0 bases and the J gene lost 5 bases, with 11 bases spanning the gap. The CDR3 spells CASSLAHRDETQYF. In DNA, the CDR3 is TGTGCCAGCAGCTTGGCGCACAGGGACGAGACCCAGTACTTC.

The rearrangement uses TRBV24-1 and TRBJ2-3; 8 bases map to TRBD2. In germline, CDR1 is KGHDR, CDR2 SFDVKD. V was clipped by 2 bases and J by 5 bases; unmatched bases: 5. This CDR3 has 15 amino acids. The CDR3 protein is CATSDSAGGGDTQYF. The CDR3 DNA sequence: TGTGCCACCAGTGATTCGGCGGGAGGAGGAGATACGCAGTATTTT.

The chain recombines TRBV3-1 (or the pseudogene TRBV3-2) with TRBJ2-3; D is unclear. V was pared by 1 base and J by 2 bases, with 10 bases between. This CDR3 comprises 15 residues. CDR1 and CDR2 from the germline V gene are LGHDT and YNNKEL (reference sequence). The CDR3 loop is CASSQAVGTTDTQYF. The DNA of the CDR3 is TGTGCCAGCAGCCAAGCTGTGGGCACCACAGATACGCAGTATTTT.